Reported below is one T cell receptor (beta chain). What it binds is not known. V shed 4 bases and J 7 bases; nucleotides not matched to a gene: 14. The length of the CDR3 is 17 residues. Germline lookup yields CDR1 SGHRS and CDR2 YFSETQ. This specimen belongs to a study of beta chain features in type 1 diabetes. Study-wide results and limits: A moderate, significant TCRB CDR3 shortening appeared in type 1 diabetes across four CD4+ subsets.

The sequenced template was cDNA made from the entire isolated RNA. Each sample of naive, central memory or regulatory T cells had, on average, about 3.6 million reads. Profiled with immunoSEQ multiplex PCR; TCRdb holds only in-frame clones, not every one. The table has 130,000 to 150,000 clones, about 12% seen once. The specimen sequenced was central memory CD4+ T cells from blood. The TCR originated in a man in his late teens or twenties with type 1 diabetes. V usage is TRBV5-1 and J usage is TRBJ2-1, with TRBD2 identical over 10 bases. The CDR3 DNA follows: TGCGCCAGCAGCCCGTCTCCGAGCGGGGGGGCGTTAAATGAGCAGTTCTTC. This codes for CASSPSPSGGALNEQFF.